This T cell receptor beta chain was retrieved from a study of control samples from healthy donors and cancer patients. Some clones are missing from TCRdb's copy, which holds only in-frame ones; the method was immunoSEQ multiplex PCR. The data show about 190,000 clones, roughly nine tenths seen once. This CDR3 region has 17 residues. V was shortened by 0 bases and J by 0 bases, with 14 bases between the two germline ends. Germline V gives CDR1 LGHDT, CDR2 YNNKEL (reference sequence). Sequenced sample: blood. The TCR was taken from a man younger than 40 in good health. This chain uses TRBV3-1 (or the pseudogene TRBV3-2) with TRBJ2-5; D possibly matches TRBD1 or TRBD2 (5 bases each). The CDR3 nucleotides read TGTGCCAGCAGCCAAGACGAGAGGGACGGATACCAAGAGACCCAGTACTTC. Translated, it gives CASSQDERDGYQETQYF.